This TCR beta chain is drawn from a study of ipilimumab plus nivolumab after autologous stem cell transplantation (dated by TCRdb to about 2021). About the study as a whole: A median of about five ipilimumab doses and 8 nivolumab doses was received by trial patients. Included in the myeloma cohort were high-risk transplant-naive patients as well as patients relapsing within 3 years of a first autologous transplant. Patients with high-risk diffuse large B cell lymphoma, mature T cell lymphoma, or multiple myeloma undergoing autologous transplant were enrolled in the trial. The intent-to-treat population of the trial consisted of around 40 patients.

Trimming takes 1 base off V and 5 bases off J; junction bases not matched to a gene: 5. From its cysteine to its phenylalanine, the CDR3 spans 14 amino acids. The sequence is cut down to CDR3 DNA, 42 bases in frame from base 1. The germline V gene encodes CDR1 SQVTM and CDR2 ANQGSEA. This clone has a handful of counts. Its antigen target is currently unknown. Base qualities are not provided; no much larger clone lies one nucleotide away. Overall study outcomes, separate from this receptor: Combined checkpoint inhibition as post-transplant consolidation was concluded by the authors to appear tolerable. The authors stated that profiles of the T cell receptor repertoire, regulatory T cell phenotype and gut microbiota provided a biologic rationale for studying this approach further.

Library prep was done by the immunoSEQ multiplex PCR assay. TCRdb retrieved this table from immuneACCESS and kept in-frame rearrangements only. Not all clones are present; in checked studies, unresolved V genes account for under half, and no reason is known for the remainder. The sample data list some 9,800 clones, and almost 70% of these were observed just once. 15% to 20% of the sample comes from the top ten. Ipilimumab was given at 1 mg/kg intravenously on day 1 of selected weeks, and checkpoint therapy started 14 to 28 days after autologous transplant. Nivolumab was administered at 3 mg/kg intravenously on day 1 of weeks 1, 4, 7, 10, and every two weeks through week 26. Combined checkpoint inhibition with ipilimumab and nivolumab as consolidation after autologous stem cell transplantation was tested in a Phase Ib clinical trial.

This specimen consisted of PBMCs, obtained in a trial of ipilimumab plus nivolumab as post-transplant consolidation. Recombination linked TRBV29-1 to TRBJ2-1; 7 bases in the middle match TRBD2. This TCR derives from a female donor with multiple myeloma. The sequenced DNA: TGCAGCGTTGAAGGGTTCGCGGGGGACAATGAGCAGTTCTTC. The encoded protein is CSVEGFAGDNEQFF.